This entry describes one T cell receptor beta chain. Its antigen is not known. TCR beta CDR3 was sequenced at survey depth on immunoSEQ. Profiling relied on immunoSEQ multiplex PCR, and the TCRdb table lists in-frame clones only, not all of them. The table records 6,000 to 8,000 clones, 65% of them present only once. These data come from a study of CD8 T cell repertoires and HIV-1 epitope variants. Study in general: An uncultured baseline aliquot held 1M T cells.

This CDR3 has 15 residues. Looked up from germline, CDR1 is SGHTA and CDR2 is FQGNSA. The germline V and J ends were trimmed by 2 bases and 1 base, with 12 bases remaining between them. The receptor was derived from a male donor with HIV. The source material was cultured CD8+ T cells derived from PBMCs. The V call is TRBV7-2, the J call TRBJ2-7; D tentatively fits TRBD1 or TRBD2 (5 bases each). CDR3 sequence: CASSLWQGPSYEQYF. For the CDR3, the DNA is TGTGCCAGCAGCTTATGGCAGGGACCATCCTACGAGCAGTACTTC.